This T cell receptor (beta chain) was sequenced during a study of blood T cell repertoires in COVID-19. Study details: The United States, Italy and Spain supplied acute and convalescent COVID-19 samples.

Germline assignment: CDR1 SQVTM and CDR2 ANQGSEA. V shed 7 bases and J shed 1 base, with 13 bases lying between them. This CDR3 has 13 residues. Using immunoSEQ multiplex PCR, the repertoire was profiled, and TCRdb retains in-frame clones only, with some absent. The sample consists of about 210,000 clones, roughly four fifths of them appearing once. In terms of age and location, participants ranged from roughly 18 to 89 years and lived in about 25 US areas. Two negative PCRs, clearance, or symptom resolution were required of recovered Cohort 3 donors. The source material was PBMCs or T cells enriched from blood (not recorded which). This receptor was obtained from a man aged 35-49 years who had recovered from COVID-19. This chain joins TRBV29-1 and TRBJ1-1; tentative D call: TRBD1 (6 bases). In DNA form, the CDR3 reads TGCAGCGCCTGGAGGACAGCGAACACTGAAGCTTTCTTT. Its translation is CSAWRTANTEAFF.